Presented here are 2 T cell receptor beta chains from one specimen sequenced in a study of shared clonotypes between healthy human individuals (dated by TCRdb to between 2020 and 2021). Library creation used the immunoSEQ multiplex PCR assay. TCRdb took this table from immuneACCESS and kept in-frame rearrangements with V and J called. Such tables lack part of the clones; where checked against another copy, unresolved V genes explain under half of the gap, and the rest is unexplained. Recorded for this sample are roughly 1.5 million clones; nearly 99% of them occurred a single time. The ten largest account for less than 0.55% of the sample. The specimen was naive CD4+ T cells sorted from blood. The cell subset or site label here, explained by the study, means: CD45RA+ positively selected. These receptors all come from a man aged 30 to 45 in good health.

The chain links TRBV19 to TRBJ2-7, with D possibly matching TRBD1 (6 bases). This CDR3 spans 21 amino acids. CDR1 and CDR2 from the germline V gene are LNHDA and SQIVND (reference sequence). Trimming removed 4 bases from V and 1 base from J, with 32 bases in between. This CDR3 reads CASSTRETRGPSRRASYEQYF. CDR3 in DNA: TGTGCCAGTAGTACGAGGGAAACCAGGGGCCCGAGTAGGAGAGCGTCCTACGAGCAGTACTTC.

The rearrangement uses TRBV11-2 and TRBJ1-5; tentatively, D is TRBD1 (6 bases). The CDR3 contains 16 residues. With 1 base removed from V and 3 bases from J, the gap between germline ends came to 13 bases. Germline-derived CDR1 and CDR2 are SGHAT and FQNNGV. The CDR3 loop reads CASSLGPDRPNQPQHF. The CDR3 region has the DNA TGTGCCAGCAGCTTAGGTCCGGACAGACCCAATCAGCCCCAGCATTTT.